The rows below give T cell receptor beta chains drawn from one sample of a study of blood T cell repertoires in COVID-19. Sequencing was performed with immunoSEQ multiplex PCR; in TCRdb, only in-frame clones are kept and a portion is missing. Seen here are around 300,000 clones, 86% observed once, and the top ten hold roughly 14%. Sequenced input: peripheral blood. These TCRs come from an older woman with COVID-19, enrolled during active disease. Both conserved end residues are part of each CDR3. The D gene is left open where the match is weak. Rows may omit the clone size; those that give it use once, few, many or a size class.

DNA: TGTGCCAGCCACGCCAGCTCCTACGAGCAGTACTTC
CDR3: CASHASSYEQYF
V: TRBV2
size: NA
D: NA
J: TRBJ2-7

DNA: TGTGCCAGCAGCAGGGACAGGTTTAATCAGCCCCAGCATTTT
CDR3: CASSRDRFNQPQHF
V: TRBV28
size: NA
D: TRBD1
J: TRBJ1-5

DNA: TGTGCCAGCTCACCGGGGGACAGAGTGAACACTGAAGCTTTCTTT
CDR3: CASSPGDRVNTEAFF
V: TRBV18
size: NA
D: TRBD1
J: TRBJ1-1

DNA: TGTGCCAGCTCCCCCGGACAGGACTCTGGGGCCAACGTCCTGACTTTC
CDR3: CASSPGQDSGANVLTF
V: TRBV18
size: NA
D: TRBD1
J: TRBJ2-6

DNA: TGTGCCAGCACAAGACAGGGGCAGTCCCAAGAGACCCAGTACTTC
CDR3: CASTRQGQSQETQYF
V: TRBV2
size: NA
D: TRBD1
J: TRBJ2-5

DNA: TGTGCCAGCAGCCCTCCGGGGGGGCCCACAGATACGCAGTATTTT
CDR3: CASSPPGGPTDTQYF
V: TRBV7-9
size: NA
D: TRBD2
J: TRBJ2-3

DNA: TGTGCCAGCAGCTCCCCGGGGGGCAGTGTGAAGACCCAGTACTTC
CDR3: CASSSPGGSVKTQYF
V: TRBV7-2
size: NA
D: NA
J: TRBJ2-5

DNA: TGTGCCAGCAGCTCAACAGGGGGCTACGGCTACACCTTC
CDR3: CASSSTGGYGYTF
V: TRBV5-4
size: NA
D: TRBD1
J: TRBJ1-2

DNA: TGTGCCACCAAGGGGGGGGGCCTTGAAGAGACCCAGTACTTC
CDR3: CATKGGGLEETQYF
V: TRBV5-4
size: NA
D: NA
J: TRBJ2-5

DNA: TGTGCCAGCAGCTTGTCCGAGGGGGCTACGCAGTATTTT
CDR3: CASSLSEGATQYF
V: TRBV5-8
size: NA
D: TRBD1
J: TRBJ2-3

DNA: TGTGCCACCAGTGTCTGGACAGGGGGCCACTATGGCTACACCTTC
CDR3: CATSVWTGGHYGYTF
V: TRBV24-1
size: NA
D: TRBD1
J: TRBJ1-2

DNA: TGTGCCAGCAGCACGGCTAGCGGCTACGAGCAGTACTTC
CDR3: CASSTASGYEQYF
V: TRBV11-2
size: NA
D: TRBD2
J: TRBJ2-7

DNA: TGCGCCAGCAGCCAAGGAGGTAGGCCGGAGACCCAGTACTTC
CDR3: CASSQGGRPETQYF
V: TRBV4-1
size: NA
D: NA
J: TRBJ2-5

DNA: TGCGCCAGCAGCCAAGACCCAGGGGGCATGGACGAGCAGTACTTC
CDR3: CASSQDPGGMDEQYF
V: TRBV4-3
size: NA
D: TRBD1
J: TRBJ2-7

DNA: TGTGCCAGCGCAGATAATAGCAATCAGCCCCAGCATTTT
CDR3: CASADNSNQPQHF
V: TRBV2
size: NA
D: NA
J: TRBJ1-5

DNA: TGCGCCAGCAGCTTGGGACAGGGGGCGGATGGCTACACCTTC
CDR3: CASSLGQGADGYTF
V: TRBV5-1
size: once
D: TRBD1
J: TRBJ1-2

DNA: TGTGCCAGCAGCTTAAGGCAGGGGGACACTGAAGCTTTCTTT
CDR3: CASSLRQGDTEAFF
V: TRBV7-2
size: once
D: TRBD1
J: TRBJ1-1

DNA: TGTGCCAGCTCACCGGGACAGCTCTCCTACGAGCAGTACTTC
CDR3: CASSPGQLSYEQYF
V: TRBV18
size: NA
D: TRBD1
J: TRBJ2-7

DNA: TGTGCCTGGAGTCCACCCCCGGGGGGCGTAAATGAGCAGTTCTTC
CDR3: CAWSPPPGGVNEQFF
V: TRBV30
size: NA
D: NA
J: TRBJ2-1

DNA: TGTGCCAGCTCACCGAGCTCTGGGGCCAACGTCCTGACTTTC
CDR3: CASSPSSGANVLTF
V: TRBV18
size: few
D: NA
J: TRBJ2-6

DNA: TGTGCCAGCACCCCAGGAGGGGCGCGGATCCCTGAAGCTTTCTTT
CDR3: CASTPGGARIPEAFF
V: TRBV28
size: NA
D: NA
J: TRBJ1-1

DNA: TGTGCCAGCAGCCGCCTCCCGGGACTAGTTTTGGCCGGGGAGCTGTTTTTT
CDR3: CASSRLPGLVLAGELFF
V: TRBV7-2
size: NA
D: TRBD2
J: TRBJ2-2

DNA: TGTGCCACCAGCAGAGGCGCAGGGGGCTTAGATGGCTACACCTTC
CDR3: CATSRGAGGLDGYTF
V: TRBV15
size: NA
D: TRBD1
J: TRBJ1-2

DNA: TGTGCCAGCACCTATGGACTCATAGCTAACTATGGCTACACCTTC
CDR3: CASTYGLIANYGYTF
V: TRBV2
size: NA
D: NA
J: TRBJ1-2

DNA: TGTGCCAGCAGGTCACAGGGTAGGTCCTACGAGCAGTACTTC
CDR3: CASRSQGRSYEQYF
V: TRBV6-5
size: NA
D: NA
J: TRBJ2-7

DNA: TGTGCCAGCAGCCTGGAGGACAGGGCCAAGGAGACCCAGTACTTC
CDR3: CASSLEDRAKETQYF
V: TRBV2
size: once
D: TRBD1
J: TRBJ2-5

DNA: TGTGCCAGCAGTACCCTTGGGACAGGGTTTCACGAGCAGTACTTC
CDR3: CASSTLGTGFHEQYF
V: TRBV6-6
size: NA
D: TRBD1
J: TRBJ2-7

DNA: TGTGCCAGCAGTTCCGGACAGAATAATTCACCCCTCCACTTT
CDR3: CASSSGQNNSPLHF
V: TRBV27
size: NA
D: NA
J: TRBJ1-6

DNA: TGTGCCAGTAGTATAGATATCAGGGCGGTCGGCTATGGCTACACCTTC
CDR3: CASSIDIRAVGYGYTF
V: TRBV19
size: NA
D: NA
J: TRBJ1-2

DNA: TGTGCCTGGAGTGAAAAGGACAGGGATTTTACTGAAGCTTTCTTT
CDR3: CAWSEKDRDFTEAFF
V: TRBV30
size: once
D: TRBD1
J: TRBJ1-1

DNA: TGTGCCAGCAGCTTCACTGGTACAGTCTATGGCTACACCTTC
CDR3: CASSFTGTVYGYTF
V: TRBV5-8
size: NA
D: NA
J: TRBJ1-2

DNA: TGTGCCAGCTCACCAGTAATACTCAGGTTGAACACCGGGGAGCTGTTTTTT
CDR3: CASSPVILRLNTGELFF
V: TRBV18
size: NA
D: NA
J: TRBJ2-2

DNA: TGTGCCAGCAGTCGCTTCAGAGGGGAGGACACCGGGGAGCTGTTTTTT
CDR3: CASSRFRGEDTGELFF
V: TRBV27
size: NA
D: NA
J: TRBJ2-2

DNA: TGTGCCAGTGCAGAGAACACTGAAGCTTTCTTT
CDR3: CASAENTEAFF
V: TRBV28
size: NA
D: NA
J: TRBJ1-1

DNA: TGTGCCAGCAGCTTAGAAGGGGTGGGACAGCCCCAGCATTTT
CDR3: CASSLEGVGQPQHF
V: TRBV7-9
size: NA
D: NA
J: TRBJ1-5

DNA: TGTGCCAGCAGTTACTTAGAAGGGGCCGGCTCCTACGAGCAGTACTTC
CDR3: CASSYLEGAGSYEQYF
V: TRBV6-6
size: NA
D: NA
J: TRBJ2-7

DNA: TGTGCCAGCAGTGGGGGCGCAGATAATCAGCCCCAGCATTTT
CDR3: CASSGGADNQPQHF
V: TRBV2
size: NA
D: NA
J: TRBJ1-5

DNA: TGTGCCAGCAGTTTATTCAGGGGTGAAAAACTGTTTTTT
CDR3: CASSLFRGEKLFF
V: TRBV27
size: NA
D: NA
J: TRBJ1-4

DNA: TGCGCCAGCAGCCAAGATATACAGGGGTATGGCTACACCTTC
CDR3: CASSQDIQGYGYTF
V: TRBV4-1
size: NA
D: TRBD1
J: TRBJ1-2

DNA: TGTGCCAGCAGTCTTCAGCGGGGGAGAGGGAATGAGCAGTTCTTC
CDR3: CASSLQRGRGNEQFF
V: TRBV27
size: NA
D: TRBD2
J: TRBJ2-1

DNA: TGTGCCAGCAGCCAAGCCGGACTAGCCTCCTCTGGGGCCAACGTCCTGACTTTC
CDR3: CASSQAGLASSGANVLTF
V: TRBV3-1/TRBV3-2
size: NA
D: TRBD2
J: TRBJ2-6

DNA: TGTGCCTGGACTCAGAACAGGGAACATTCACCCCTCCACTTT
CDR3: CAWTQNREHSPLHF
V: TRBV30
size: NA
D: NA
J: TRBJ1-6

DNA: TGTGCCAGCAGTGTATGGAGGGGAAATGGCTACACCTTC
CDR3: CASSVWRGNGYTF
V: TRBV12-3/TRBV12-4
size: few
D: NA
J: TRBJ1-2

DNA: TGTGCCAGCAGTTCACAGGACACCGGGGAGCTGTTTTTT
CDR3: CASSSQDTGELFF
V: TRBV28
size: NA
D: NA
J: TRBJ2-2

DNA: TGTGCTAGTGGACCCATAGCGGGGGAAAATATCGGGGAGCTGTTTTTT
CDR3: CASGPIAGENIGELFF
V: TRBV12-5
size: NA
D: TRBD2
J: TRBJ2-2